The rows below give T cell receptor beta chains drawn from one sample of a study of blood T cell repertoires in COVID-19. Profiling relied on immunoSEQ multiplex PCR, and the TCRdb table lists in-frame clones only, not all of them. The table shows some 100,000 clones, with roughly 89% occurring only once. Sequences were obtained from peripheral blood. The receptors were gathered from a woman aged 70 to 79 with acute or convalescent COVID-19. Each CDR3 is given with its conserved first and last residue. D genes are given only for firm matches. Clone size appears in some rows only: once, few, many, or a class for an expanded clone.

len	d_gene	v_gene	abundance	j_gene	CDR3aa
20	TRBD1	TRBV6-2/TRBV6-3	.	TRBJ2-4	CASSYSFGQGGVLAKNIQYF
13	TRBD1	TRBV19	.	TRBJ1-2	CASADRANYGYTF
14	.	TRBV3-1/TRBV3-2	.	TRBJ2-6	CASNEISGANVLTF
14	TRBD1	TRBV5-1	few	TRBJ1-2	CASSPRTGRGGYTF
14	.	TRBV5-1	.	TRBJ1-4	CASSLDSRDEKLFF
15	TRBD1	TRBV27	once	TRBJ2-5	CASSQQTGGWETQYF
16	TRBD1	TRBV28	.	TRBJ2-1	CASSVPGQGRYNEQFF
14	.	TRBV5-4	once	TRBJ1-2	CASSLTVTNYGYTF
11	.	TRBV7-9	.	TRBJ1-4	CASSRGYELFF
13	.	TRBV6-6	.	TRBJ2-5	CAIQGLASETQYF
16	TRBD2	TRBV2	.	TRBJ2-5	CASRIEASGGGETQYF
12	TRBD2	TRBV28	few	TRBJ2-1	CASNPGLGEQFF
13	.	TRBV2	.	TRBJ1-5	CASSEDGVLPQHF
16	.	TRBV20-1	.	TRBJ1-4	CSASRLGQLSREKLFF
12	.	TRBV28	.	TRBJ1-2	CASSLFGNGYTF
15	TRBD1	TRBV7-9	once	TRBJ2-3	CASSLEGQGTDTQYF
17	TRBD2	TRBV7-2	.	TRBJ2-3	CASSLSVRTSGSNTQYF
17	.	TRBV30	once	TRBJ2-1	CAWSGLAGRPLDNEQFF
14	TRBD2	TRBV30	.	TRBJ2-1	CAWSVRGTSREQFF
16	TRBD1	TRBV5-1	.	TRBJ1-1	CASSLEGAIRNTEAFF
19	.	TRBV18	.	TRBJ1-3	CASSPLTVSSLRSGNTIYF
15	.	TRBV7-9	.	TRBJ1-1	CASSLGRGLNTEAFF
17	.	TRBV19	.	TRBJ1-1	CASRGEDGPLGNTEAFF
16	.	TRBV19	once	TRBJ1-2	CASSALLLGRGSGYTF
15	TRBD2	TRBV19	.	TRBJ2-6	CASSSGGSGANVLTF
15	.	TRBV7-6	.	TRBJ2-3	CASSLVGGTTDTQYF